What follows are 23 T cell receptor beta chains derived from one specimen sequenced in a study of CD8 T cells in Susac syndrome (dated by TCRdb to between 2018 and 2020). The library came from the immunoSEQ multiplex PCR assay. RNA was extracted using the RNeasy kit, and roughly 0.5 to 1 ug of the RNA was reverse transcribed with random hexamers. In-frame beta chains were kept once TCRdb had trimmed the public reads at Q25 with fastp and called clones with MiXCR. Here each entry gathers all rows of one CDR3 protein and keeps the most common genes and DNA. A total of under 70,000 distinct CDR3 sequences appear in this sample, around 95% of them only once. 0.75% of the sample belongs to the ten largest clones. Source material: CD8+ T cells from PBMCs. These receptors all come from a human donor with Susac syndrome.

The chain uses TRBV20-1 and TRBJ2-3; 9 bases agree with TRBD2. Germline V lookup: CDR1 DFQATT, CDR2 SNEGSKA (reference sequence). The CDR3 spans 16 residues. V trimming: 3 bases; J trimming: 3 bases; junction bases outside the gene matches: 10. The chain's CDR3 is CSARGATSGPTDTQYF. CDR3 DNA: TGCAGTGCTAGGGGAGCGACTAGCGGCCCGACAGATACGCAGTATTTT.

The V call is TRBV2, the J call TRBJ1-1, with D unclear. The germline V gene encodes CDR1 SNHLY and CDR2 FYNNEI. The germline V and J ends were trimmed by 6 bases and 1 base, with 9 bases remaining between them. The CDR3 is made up of 13 amino acids. The CDR3 sequence: CASRGSGNTEAFF. In DNA form, the CDR3 reads TGTGCCAGCAGGGGGTCAGGGAACACTGAAGCTTTCTTT.

The rearrangement uses TRBV27 and TRBJ1-2; 9 bases are shared with TRBD1. The V gene end was trimmed by 4 bases and the J gene end by 5 bases; junction bases not matched to a gene: 5. The CDR3 runs 14 residues. CDR1 is MNHEY and CDR2 is SMNVEV in the germline V gene (reference sequence). The CDR3 here is CASSSGTGRYGYTF. DNA for the CDR3: TGTGCCAGCAGTTCTGGGACAGGGCGGTATGGCTACACCTTC.

The rearrangement links TRBV20-1 to TRBJ2-5; 7 nucleotides align to TRBD2. CDR1 and CDR2 (germline): DFQATT, SNEGSKA (reference sequence). The ends lost 3 bases at V and 1 base at J; junction bases unmatched: 8. The CDR3 runs to 15 residues. The CDR3: CSASTAGELQETQYF. DNA of the CDR3: TGCAGTGCTAGTACGGCGGGGGAACTCCAAGAGACCCAGTACTTC.

This clonotype came up a few times. The chain is built from TRBV30 and TRBJ1-1; D is unclear. Germline CDR1 is GTSNPN and CDR2 is SVGIG (reference sequence). The germline V and J ends were trimmed by 2 bases and 2 bases, with 0 bases remaining between them. This CDR3 is built from 10 residues. Written as DNA, the CDR3 is TGTGCCTGGAGTAACACTGAAGCTTTCTTT. Translating gives CAWSNTEAFF.

J is TRBJ1-2 and V is TRBV29-1; 10 bases fit TRBD1. Trimming took 5 bases from V and 7 from J; bases not matched to a gene: 7. The CDR3 runs to 13 residues. Germline values: CDR1 SQVTM, CDR2 ANQGSEA. The CDR3 coding sequence is TGCAGCGTTACCGGGACAGGGGTTACTGGCTACACCTTC. It codes for CSVTGTGVTGYTF.

The chain joins TRBV12-3 or TRBV12-4 to TRBJ2-7; D is uncertain. Trimming took 4 bases from V and 3 from J, leaving 13 bases between them. This CDR3 region has 14 residues. CDR3 coding DNA: TGTGCCAGCAGTTGGAGTCATGATTACTACGAGCAGTACTTC. It codes for CASSWSHDYYEQYF.

The V call is TRBV6-5, the J call TRBJ2-3, with D perhaps matching TRBD2 (6 bases). The CDR3 length is 15 residues. V lost 2 bases to trimming and J lost 1 base, with 10 bases between them. Germline V gene sequence: CDR1 MNHEY, CDR2 SVGAGI. CDR3 amino acids: CASSYGGAGTDTQYF. As DNA, the CDR3 is TGTGCCAGCAGTTACGGCGGGGCTGGCACAGATACGCAGTATTTT.

The chain links TRBV9 to TRBJ2-1, with 7 bases lining up with TRBD1. Per germline, CDR1 SGDLS and CDR2 YYNGEE. There are 16 residues in the CDR3. Germline trimming cut 3 bases from V and 3 bases from J; bases unmatched to any gene: 9. The DNA of the CDR3 is TGTGCCAGCAGCGAAAATACCGGGACAGTCTACAATGAGCAGTTCTTC. The encoded protein is CASSENTGTVYNEQFF.

The CDR3 coding sequence is TGCAGCGTTACGACTGCGGGCACTGAAGCTTTCTTT. This translates into CSVTTAGTEAFF. The chain recombines TRBV29-1 with TRBJ1-1, with D hard to call. Germline assignment: CDR1 SQVTM and CDR2 ANQGSEA. The CDR3 runs to 12 residues. V lost 5 bases, J lost 4 bases, and 11 bases lay in between.

The J gene is TRBJ2-5, the V gene TRBV3-1; D ambiguous. The germline V gene encodes CDR1 LGHDT and CDR2 YNNKEL (reference sequence). The CDR3 sequence is 13 residues long. Trimming cost V 4 bases and J 4 bases, with 10 bases left between them. The CDR3 DNA sequence: TGTGCCAGCAGCCCCTGGGTTGGAGAGACCCAGTACTTC. Its protein is CASSPWVGETQYF.

The CDR3 DNA reads as TGTGCCAGCAGTGAAGATGGGGTTACCGGAATGAACACTGAAGCTTTCTTT. Translated: CASSEDGVTGMNTEAFF. The genes are TRBV6-1 and TRBJ1-1, with D unclear. This CDR3 region has 17 residues. Germline V CDR1 and CDR2: MNHNS, SASEGT. V was cut by 1 base and J by 0 bases, with 15 bases left in between.

CDR3 residues: CSAIGASGGPGVEQYF. For the CDR3, the DNA is TGCAGCGCAATAGGTGCCAGCGGGGGCCCCGGGGTCGAGCAGTACTTC. This chain joins TRBV29-1 and TRBJ2-7; TRBD2 aligns across 8 bases. Trimming took 7 bases from V and 6 from J; bases not matched to a gene: 20. CDR1 is SQVTM and CDR2 is ANQGSEA in the germline V gene. CDR3 size: 16 residues.

The CDR3 sequence is CATSGGYETQYF. CDR3 nucleotide sequence: TGTGCCACCAGCGGGGGATACGAGACCCAGTACTTC. The genes are TRBV15 and TRBJ2-5; D possibly matches TRBD1 or TRBD2 (5 bases each). Germline V CDR1 and CDR2: LNHNV, YYDKDF (reference sequence). The CDR3 spans 12 residues. Trimming cost V 5 bases and J 5 bases, with 9 bases left between them. The variable domain in full, with the rest retrieved from reference TRBV15 and TRBJ2-5, is DAMVIQNPRYQVTQFGKPVTLSCSQTLNHNVMYWYQQKSSQAPKLLFHYYDKDFNNEADTPDNFQSRRPNTSFCFLDIRSPGLGDTAMYLCATSGGYETQYFGPGTRLLVL.

The chain recombines TRBV29-1 with TRBJ2-1, with a tentative D call TRBD2 (5 bases). V gave up 3 bases and J gave up 4 bases, with 16 bases separating them. The CDR3 runs to 15 residues. Germline lookup yields CDR1 SQVTM and CDR2 ANQGSEA. CDR3 amino acids: CSVDKDGSAYNEQFF. CDR3 nucleotide sequence: TGCAGCGTTGACAAAGACGGTAGCGCTTACAATGAGCAGTTCTTC.

In DNA, the CDR3 is TGTGCCAGCAGCCAAGCCGGGACAGTTCAGCCCCAGCATTTT. Its protein is CASSQAGTVQPQHF. The rearrangement links TRBV3-1 to TRBJ1-5; 7 nucleotides match TRBD1. With 1 base clipped from V and 6 bases from J, the junction kept 3 bases outside the gene matches. Germline V gene lookup returns CDR1 LGHDT and CDR2 YNNKEL (reference sequence). The length of the CDR3 is 14 residues.

The chain carries TRBV20-1 and TRBJ2-1, with 11 bases lining up with TRBD2. This CDR3 contains 16 residues. V shed 3 bases and J 4 bases; nucleotides not matched to a gene: 8. Germline V gives CDR1 DFQATT, CDR2 SNEGSKA (reference sequence). This CDR3 reads CSASLLGLAGYNEQFF. The CDR3 nucleotides read TGCAGTGCTAGCCTGCTAGGACTAGCGGGTTACAATGAGCAGTTCTTC.

The chain employs TRBV2 and TRBJ1-1; D is unclear. Germline CDR1 reads SNHLY; CDR2 reads FYNNEI. V was shortened by 7 bases and J by 2 bases, with 14 bases between the two germline ends. The CDR3 runs to 14 residues. The CDR3 DNA follows: TGTGCCAGCATCGTGGATCGACGAAACACTGAAGCTTTCTTT. This codes for CASIVDRRNTEAFF.

This chain joins TRBV7-9 and TRBJ1-2; a weak D match, TRBD1 (6 bases). V lost 2 bases to trimming and J lost 1 base, with 20 bases between them. Per germline, CDR1 SEHNR and CDR2 FQNEAQ (reference sequence). This CDR3 is 18 amino acids long. The CDR3 DNA is TGTGCCAGCAGCTTATCGTCCAGGGGCCGAAACCTTAACTATGGCTACACCTTC. Its translation: CASSLSSRGRNLNYGYTF.

V usage is TRBV10-3 and J usage is TRBJ2-7; D may correspond to TRBD1 or TRBD2 (5 bases each). V lost 3 bases, J lost 0 bases, and 12 bases lay in between. The CDR3 is 15 residues long. Germline CDR1 reads ENHRY; CDR2 reads SYGVKD. Here the CDR3 reads CAISDPAGSSYEQYF. The CDR3 DNA is TGTGCCATCAGTGATCCCGCAGGGAGCTCCTACGAGCAGTACTTC.

The chain is built from TRBV4-2 and TRBJ2-2, with D hard to call. Germline lookup yields CDR1 LGHNA and CDR2 YNFKEQ. There are 17 residues in the CDR3. V lost 2 bases, J lost 0 bases, and 13 bases lay in between. In DNA, the CDR3 is TGTGCCAGCAGCCAAAGGGTGGGCAGAACGAACACCGGGGAGCTGTTTTTT. Protein product: CASSQRVGRTNTGELFF.

The V call is TRBV7-6, the J call TRBJ2-7, with TRBD2 matching over 7 bases. V was pared by 1 base and J by 5 bases, with 8 bases of the junction left unmatched. This CDR3 spans 15 amino acids. Per germline, CDR1 SGHVS and CDR2 FNYEAQ. The CDR3 DNA follows: TGTGCCAGCAGCTTAGGTCAGACTAGCTTACACGAGCAGTACTTC. Translating gives CASSLGQTSLHEQYF.

This chain links TRBV5-1 with TRBJ2-7; 9 bases match TRBD1. This CDR3 is built from 16 residues. Trimming removed 0 bases from V and 4 bases from J; junction bases left unmatched: 8. Germline assignment: CDR1 SGHRS and CDR2 YFSETQ. This CDR3 reads CASSLAGQGTSYEQYF. The CDR3 bases are TGCGCCAGCAGCTTGGCCGGACAGGGGACGTCGTACGAGCAGTACTTC.